One sample yielded the 24 T cell receptor beta chains listed below, sequenced in a study of T cell repertoires in cytomegalovirus infection. These receptors' antigens are unknown. TCRdb reprocessed the reads via MiXCR and lists one record per CDR3 protein. The profile shows about 7,600 distinct CDR3 sequences, less than 65% of them singletons. Sequenced: PBMCs, sequenced either directly or after in vitro stimulation (not recorded which). All receptors come from a human donor in good health (CMV status not recorded). Some clones in this sample may be carry-over from other donors' samples.

CDR3 loop: CASSLIGGPSGETQYF. CDR3 in DNA: TGTGCCAGCAGCTTAATTGGGGGGCCTTCGGGAGAGACCCAGTACTTC. The chain couples TRBV7-8 to TRBJ2-5; the D gene could be TRBD1 or TRBD2 (6 bases each). V shed 2 bases and J shed 4 bases, with 17 bases lying between them. This CDR3 spans 16 amino acids. CDR1 SGHVS and CDR2 FQNEAQ come from the germline V gene.

Regarding this clonotype: At one end, the junction sequence differs from germline, possibly due to a read error. The chain has TRBV20-1 and TRBJ2-1; unclear D gene. The CDR3 totals 14 residues. Per germline, CDR1 DFQATT and CDR2 SNEGSKA (reference sequence). The CDR3 DNA reads as TGCAGTGCTAGACGGAAAGAGACCTACCATGAGCAGTTATTC. Its translation: CSARRKETYHEQLF.

About this clonotype itself: One end of the junction varies from germline; a read error may be responsible. The genes are TRBV7-9 and TRBJ2-1; 7 bases agree with TRBD2. Germline V gene lookup returns CDR1 SEHNR and CDR2 FQNEAQ (reference sequence). This CDR3 spans 16 amino acids. CDR3 sequence reads: CASSPKTSVSNNDQFF. The CDR3 DNA reads TGTGCAAGCAGCCCAAAAACTAGCGTGAGTAACAATGATCAGTTCTTC.

The gene calls are TRBV28 and TRBJ2-5; 8 nucleotides match TRBD2. CDR3 length: 14 amino acids. Trimming took 6 bases from V and 5 from J; bases not matched to a gene: 8. Germline CDR1 is MDHEN and CDR2 is SYDVKM. CDR3 sequence: CASRSPGGGETQYF. As DNA, the CDR3 is TGTGCCAGCAGGAGCCCGGGGGGGGGCGAGACCCAGTACTTC.

V is TRBV12-3 or TRBV12-4 and J is TRBJ1-5, with 7 bases aligning to TRBD1. The CDR3 has 15 amino acids. Trimming removed 5 bases from V and 2 bases from J; junction bases left unmatched: 6. The CDR3 spells CASSPRGIGNQPQHF. The CDR3 nucleotides are TGTGCCAGCAGTCCCAGGGGGATCGGCAATCAGCCCCAGCATTTT.

In this sample, this clonotype turned up a few times. The chain uses TRBV4-1 and TRBJ2-7, with D tentatively TRBD1 (5 bases). The germline gives CDR1 MGHRA, CDR2 YSYEKL. V was pared by 4 bases and J by 4 bases, with 11 bases between. The CDR3 totals 13 residues. In nucleotides, the CDR3 is TGCGCCAGCAGCCGACAGTTCTATTACGAGCAGTACTTC. It codes for CASSRQFYYEQYF.

The V gene is TRBV7-2, the J gene TRBJ1-1; 7 bases are a match to TRBD1. The CDR3 extends over 15 amino acids. The V and J ends lost 5 bases and 2 bases, in that order; junction bases with no gene match: 8. Germline values: CDR1 SGHTA, CDR2 FQGNSA. The CDR3 nucleotides are TGTGCCAGCAGCCTATCGACAGGGACCAACACTGAAGCTTTCTTT. This translates into CASSLSTGTNTEAFF.

V is TRBV7-2 and J is TRBJ2-5, with D perhaps matching TRBD2 (6 bases). The CDR3 runs to 14 residues. The ends were cut back, 1 base at V and 1 base at J, with 7 bases in the middle. Germline assignment: CDR1 SGHTA and CDR2 FQGNSA. CDR3 sequence reads: CASSLGGTQETQYF. The CDR3 DNA follows: TGTGCCAGCAGCTTAGGCGGGACCCAAGAGACCCAGTACTTC.

This clonotype showed up just a few times. The V call is TRBV6-1, the J call TRBJ1-6; TRBD1 matches at 9 bases. V gave up 8 bases and J gave up 8 bases; unmatched junction bases: 4. CDR3 length equals 13 residues. Germline loops: CDR1 MNHNS, CDR2 SASEGT. The CDR3 spells CASAGQGHSPLHF. CDR3 bases: TGTGCCAGCGCGGGACAGGGCCATTCACCCCTCCACTTT.

The rearrangement links TRBV7-2 to TRBJ1-2, with 8 bases identical to TRBD1. Per germline, CDR1 SGHTA and CDR2 FQGNSA. The CDR3 is made up of 19 amino acids. Trimming cost V 1 base and J 7 bases; bases outside gene matches: 20. CDR3 coding DNA: TGTGCCAGCAGCTTAGGGGACGTCGCTCGGACAGGGTTGGGGAGTGGCTACACCTTC. Protein sequence: CASSLGDVARTGLGSGYTF. Drawing the rest from reference TRBV7-2 and TRBJ1-2, the complete variable domain is GAGVSQSPSNKVTEKGKDVELRCDPISGHTALYWYRQSLGQGLEFLIYFQGNSAPDKSGLPSDRFSAERTGGSVSTLTIQRTQQEDSAVYLCASSLGDVARTGLGSGYTFGSGTRLTVV.

A word on this clonotype: Its ends do not fully match the called genes, so a read error is possible. The V call is TRBV5-1, the J call TRBJ2-2; TRBD2 matches 9 bases. This CDR3 has 19 amino acids. Germline V gives CDR1 SGHRS, CDR2 YFSETQ. CDR3 protein: CARSLWIAGAHPITGELFF. The CDR3 DNA reads TGCGCCAGAAGCTTGTGGATAGCGGGAGCGCACCCTATCACCGGGGAGCTGTTTTTT.

The CDR3 loop reads CASSFDRGRGTGELFF. Written as DNA, the CDR3 is TGTGCCAGCAGTTTCGACAGGGGGCGTGGTACCGGGGAGCTGTTTTTT. J is TRBJ2-2 and V is TRBV12-3 or TRBV12-4; 10 bases match TRBD1. This CDR3 region has 16 residues. The V segment lost 3 bases and the J segment 5 bases; nucleotides outside the gene matches: 6.

The rearrangement links TRBV29-1 to TRBJ2-3; D might be TRBD1 or TRBD2, each matching 5 bases. The CDR3 is 13 residues long. Looked up from germline, CDR1 is SQVTM and CDR2 is ANQGSEA. V was shortened by 3 bases and J by 3 bases, with 10 bases between the two germline ends. The DNA for the CDR3 is TGCAGCGTTGAGGGGGAAGGTACAGATACGCAGTATTTT. Translated: CSVEGEGTDTQYF.

The rearrangement links TRBV14 to TRBJ1-1; no reliable D call. CDR3 length: 15 residues. From germline, CDR1 is SGHDN and CDR2 FVKESK. Between the trimmed V and J ends, which lost 5 bases and 4 bases, there was a span of 17 bases. CDR3 amino acids: CASSGVLGAGTEAFF. The CDR3 nucleotides read TGTGCCAGCAGCGGGGTCCTTGGTGCGGGCACTGAAGCTTTCTTT.

This clonotype was detected only once. The genes are TRBV5-1 and TRBJ2-1, with a possible D match to TRBD2 (6 bases). CDR1 is SGHRS, CDR2 YFSETQ, per germline. V was shortened by 3 bases and J by 6 bases, with 16 bases between the two germline ends. The CDR3 runs to 15 residues. This chain's CDR3 is CASSWFSPAGNEQFF. The CDR3 DNA follows: TGCGCCAGCAGCTGGTTCTCTCCAGCGGGCAATGAGCAGTTCTTC.

This clonotype has only a few counts. Since a much larger clone is just one base distant, this may be a read error. This chain links TRBV11-2 with TRBJ2-1; 7 positions match TRBD1. In germline, CDR1 is SGHAT, CDR2 FQNNGV. The V segment lost 7 bases and the J segment 0 bases; nucleotides outside the gene matches: 6. This CDR3 contains 15 residues. The CDR3 reads CASILGDSSYNEQFF. In DNA form, the CDR3 reads TGTGCCAGCATCCTAGGGGACAGCTCCTACAATGAGCAGTTCTTC.

This clonotype came up a few times. The CDR3 carries no conserved terminal phenylalanine or tryptophan, so it likely arises from a read error. The chain employs TRBV12-3 or TRBV12-4 and TRBJ1-1, with D maybe TRBD1 (6 bases). This CDR3 is built from 16 residues. In nucleotides, the CDR3 is TGTGCAAGCAGCCTCAGGGTTTCCAAACAGGGCACGGAAGCTTTCTGT. This encodes CASSLRVSKQGTEAFC.

As for this clonotype: Since no conserved phenylalanine or tryptophan closes the CDR3, a read error is the likely cause. This sequence joins TRBV7-9 and TRBJ1-1, with D unclear. CDR1 is SEHNR and CDR2 is FQNEAQ in the germline V gene (reference sequence). CDR3 length equals 16 residues. This CDR3 reads CARSGWGEAANTEAFC. In DNA form, the CDR3 reads TGTGCCCGCAGCGGGTGGGGAGAAGCAGCGAACACTGAAGCTTTCTGT.

This clonotype was counted ten times or more. The rearrangement links TRBV2 to TRBJ1-1; D gene ambiguous. Deletions cut 5 bases from V and 4 bases from J, with 11 bases between. Germline values: CDR1 SNHLY, CDR2 FYNNEI. The CDR3 is 13 residues long. The CDR3 loop is CASSPSVGTEAFF. For the CDR3, the DNA is TGTGCCAGCAGTCCTTCGGTGGGCACTGAAGCTTTCTTT.

The chain joins TRBV7-9 to TRBJ1-6; D is undetermined. The germline gives CDR1 SEHNR, CDR2 FQNEAQ (reference sequence). CDR3 size: 12 residues. Trimming shortened V by 5 bases and J by 15 bases, and 14 bases separated the two germline ends. This chain's CDR3 is CASSPQVRLLHF. The DNA of the CDR3 is TGTGCCAGCAGCCCTCAGGTTCGTCTCCTCCACTTT.

The chain uses TRBV11-2 and TRBJ2-2; 10 bases agree with TRBD1. This CDR3 region has 16 residues. Germline V lookup: CDR1 SGHAT, CDR2 FQNNGV. V lost 3 bases, J lost 5 bases, and 6 bases stayed unmatched. The CDR3 region is CASSFDMDRGTGELFF. The CDR3 nucleotides are TGTGCCAGCAGCTTCGATATGGACAGGGGGACCGGGGAGCTGTTTTTT.

This clonotype was seen ten or more times. This chain connects TRBV20-1 to TRBJ2-1, with D possibly being TRBD2 (5 bases). V lost 4 bases to trimming and J lost 0 bases, with 10 bases between them. CDR1 is DFQATT and CDR2 is SNEGSKA in the germline V gene (reference sequence). There are 14 residues in the CDR3. DNA of the CDR3: TGCAGTGCTACCCGCGGGCCCTCCTACAATGAGCAGTTCTTC. The encoded protein is CSATRGPSYNEQFF.

This clonotype was observed a handful of times. This chain joins TRBV7-3 and TRBJ1-1; no firm D call. This CDR3 comprises 13 residues. The germline V and J ends were trimmed by 5 bases and 2 bases, with 9 bases remaining between them. Germline V gives CDR1 SGHTA, CDR2 FQGTGA. As DNA, the CDR3 is TGTGCCAGCAGCAAGGGAGGAAACACTGAAGCTTTCTTT. Translating it yields CASSKGGNTEAFF.

This clonotype occurred once. V is TRBV6-1 and J is TRBJ2-5; 12 nucleotides agree with TRBD2. V shed 8 bases and J 8 bases; nucleotides not matched to a gene: 12. CDR1 is MNHNS, CDR2 SASEGT, per germline. The CDR3 has 15 amino acids. The DNA of the CDR3 is TGTGCCAGCTCTCAGACTAGCGGGAGCCCTGACACCCAGTACTTC. This codes for CASSQTSGSPDTQYF.